This T cell receptor beta chain emerged from a study of CD8+ T cells in alopecia areata. Overall study context: Twice daily, treated patients received 5 to 10 mg of oral tofacitinib.

Individuals with alopecia areata gave both lesional scalp punch biopsies and peripheral blood for collection. Sorting separated CD4+ and CD8+ T cells out of PBMCs. This clone was counted between two and nine times. Trimming at V came to 5 bases and at J to 8 bases, leaving 19 bases not matched to a gene. The V gene's germline CDR1 is SGHKS and CDR2 YYEKEE (reference sequence). The CDR3 spans 17 residues. Sequencing relied on a cDNA template that was reverse transcribed from extracted RNA. Assay: immunoSEQ multiplex PCR; the TCRdb copy retains only in-frame clones and omits some. The table has 140,000 to 150,000 clones, approximately 50% seen once.

Sequenced material: CD4+ T cells sorted from blood, taken at week 0. This rearrangement joins TRBV5-5 to TRBJ2-1; TRBD1 aligns across 7 bases. The clonotype originates from a human donor with alopecia areata. CDR3 region: CASSRLLGRDSVDEQFF. The CDR3 DNA sequence: TGTGCCAGCAGTAGACTCCTGGGACGGGACAGCGTCGATGAGCAGTTCTTC. Supplemented by reference TRBV5-5 and TRBJ2-1, the full variable domain reads DAGVTQSPTHLIKTRGQQVTLRCSPISGHKSVSWYQQVLGQGPQFIFQYYEKEERGRGNFPDRFSARQFPNYSSELNVNALLLGDSALYLCASSRLLGRDSVDEQFFGPGTRLTVL.